These 21 T cell receptor beta chains originate from one sample sequenced in a study. TCRdb redid the calling of the 5' RACE reads with MiXCR, one entry per CDR3 protein. The data contain nearly 40,000 distinct CDR3 sequences, around 18% of them singletons. Sequencing was carried out using naive CD4+ T cells sorted from a lymph node. Subset noted: naive CD4+ T cells, CD4+CD45RA+CD25-. The receptors come from a female donor with breast cancer.

The CDR3 spells CATKGHPNTGELFF. The CDR3 bases are TGTGCCACCAAGGGACATCCGAACACCGGGGAGCTGTTTTTT. V usage is TRBV24-1 and J usage is TRBJ2-2; D is perhaps TRBD1 (6 bases). Per the germline V gene, CDR1 is KGHDR and CDR2 is SFDVKD. Trimming removed 8 bases at V and 0 bases at J, with 9 bases between. There are 14 residues in the CDR3.

This clonotype was found a few times. The gene calls are TRBV6-1 and TRBJ1-5; the D gene is possibly TRBD1 (5 bases). Trimming cost V 4 bases and J 7 bases, with 8 bases left between them. Per the germline V gene, CDR1 is MNHNS and CDR2 is SASEGT. The CDR3 runs to 12 residues. In DNA, the CDR3 is TGTGCCAGCAGTGCGGGGGTCCAGCCCCAGCATTTT. This translates into CASSAGVQPQHF.

The chain is built from TRBV11-3 and TRBJ1-6; no clear D. The CDR3 contains 12 residues. Trimming took off 6 bases at V and 6 bases at J, with 6 bases between the two ends. Looked up from germline, CDR1 is SGHNT and CDR2 is YENEEA. The CDR3 loop reads CASRTSNSPLHF. DNA of the CDR3: TGTGCCAGCAGAACCAGTAATTCACCCCTCCACTTT.

The chain links TRBV20-1 to TRBJ2-1, with TRBD2 identical over 10 bases. In germline, CDR1 is DFQATT, CDR2 SNEGSKA (reference sequence). V trimming: 1 base; J trimming: 9 bases; junction bases outside the gene matches: 6. The length of the CDR3 is 14 residues. CDR3 DNA: TGCAGTGCTAGAGCCAGCGGGAGGGGAGGTGAGCAGTTCTTC. It yields the protein CSARASGRGGEQFF.

This chain joins TRBV2 and TRBJ2-7; a possible D gene is TRBD2 (5 bases). The CDR3 consists of 12 residues. Germline loops: CDR1 SNHLY, CDR2 FYNNEI. The V and J ends lost 6 bases and 3 bases respectively, with 9 bases between them. The CDR3 nucleotides are TGTGCCAGCAGGGGGAGCGGCTACGAGCAGTACTTC. It is translated as CASRGSGYEQYF.

This clonotype was seen ten or more times. A read error may produce the germline difference seen at one junction end. The rearrangement joins TRBV7-7 to TRBJ2-1; 10 positions match TRBD2. Germline V gene lookup returns CDR1 SSHAT and CDR2 FNYEAQ (reference sequence). The CDR3 totals 15 residues. CDR3 region: CASSLSTSGYNEQFF. The CDR3 nucleotides read TGTGCTAGCAGCTTATCGACTAGCGGGTACAATGAGCAGTTCTTC.

This clonotype was observed at least ten times. The chain combines TRBV7-3 with TRBJ2-2; no reliable D call. Germline V gives CDR1 SGHTA, CDR2 FQGTGA. Trimming removed 4 bases from V and 3 bases from J, with 12 bases in between. The CDR3 sequence is 15 residues long. The CDR3 is CASSSSSRYTGELFF. As DNA, the CDR3 is TGTGCCAGCAGCTCCTCCAGCCGGTACACCGGGGAGCTGTTTTTT.

The sample holds one count of this clonotype. The genes are TRBV9 and TRBJ1-2, with D maybe TRBD1 (6 bases). The CDR3 runs to 12 residues. V lost 0 bases and J lost 8, with 8 bases in between. Germline CDR1 and CDR2: SGDLS and YYNGEE. CDR3 region: CASSVADRGYTF. The CDR3, as DNA: TGTGCCAGCAGCGTAGCTGACAGGGGCTACACCTTC.

A few counts support this clonotype. J is TRBJ2-5 and V is TRBV9; TRBD1 might be the D (6 bases). This CDR3 comprises 14 residues. Germline CDR1 reads SGDLS; CDR2 reads YYNGEE. V lost 0 bases, J lost 4 bases, and 10 bases lay in between. The CDR3 DNA reads as TGTGCCAGCAGCGTAGGAACAGGGACAGAGACCCAGTACTTC. This sequence encodes CASSVGTGTETQYF.

This clonotype was detected once. A much larger clone is a single base away; this may be a read error. The CDR3 does not close with the conserved phenylalanine or tryptophan, likely indicating a read error. The chain joins TRBV11-3 to TRBJ1-1; no clear D gene. Trimming removed 4 bases at V and 1 base at J, with 7 bases between. From germline, CDR1 is SGHNT and CDR2 YENEEA. The CDR3 consists of 13 residues. The CDR3 DNA is TGTGCCAGCAGCTCGCGGGAGAACACTGAAGCTTTCTTG. It translates to CASSSRENTEAFL.

In this sample, this clonotype turned up a few times. This chain connects TRBV6-5 to TRBJ2-2, with TRBD1 as a possible D gene (6 bases). CDR1 and CDR2 from the germline V gene are MNHEY and SVGAGI. The CDR3 sequence is 15 residues long. Trimming took off 2 bases at V and 4 bases at J, with 11 bases between the two ends. CDR3 bases: TGTGCCAGCAGTTACAAGGAAGGGGGCACCGGGGAGCTGTTTTTT. This translates into CASSYKEGGTGELFF.

Notes on this clonotype: The conserved phenylalanine or tryptophan normally closing the CDR3 is absent here, so this likely arose from a read error. The chain combines TRBV5-1 with TRBJ1-2, with 8 bases aligning to TRBD1. This CDR3 has 13 residues. After removal of 4 bases from V and 8 bases from J, the junction contained 7 bases not matched to a gene. Germline loops: CDR1 SGHRS, CDR2 YFSETQ. In DNA form, the CDR3 reads TGCGCCAGCAGCCACGGACAGGGAAGAGGCTACACCCTC. Translated, it gives CASSHGQGRGYTL.

This clonotype was seen ten or more times. V usage is TRBV6-1 and J usage is TRBJ2-2, with D unresolved. This CDR3 region has 15 residues. V lost 1 base to trimming and J lost 2 bases, with 8 bases between them. Per germline, CDR1 MNHNS and CDR2 SASEGT. CDR3 amino acids: CASSEVVDNTGELFF. The CDR3 region has the DNA TGTGCCAGCAGTGAAGTGGTGGATAACACCGGGGAGCTGTTTTTT.

The V gene is TRBV5-1, the J gene TRBJ2-7; weak D call: TRBD1 (5 bases). V was pared by 5 bases and J by 2 bases, with 20 bases between. Germline CDR1 SGHRS, CDR2 YFSETQ. The CDR3 is 16 amino acids. For the CDR3, the DNA is TGCGCCAGCAGTGAGGAAGGACACCTGATCACCTACGAGCAGTACTTC. It translates to CASSEEGHLITYEQYF.

This rearrangement joins TRBV28 to TRBJ2-3; 13 positions match TRBD2. Germline V CDR1 and CDR2: MDHEN, SYDVKM. V gave up 5 bases and J gave up 11 bases; unmatched junction bases: 10. This CDR3 is 15 amino acids long. The CDR3 DNA sequence: TGTGCCAGCAGTATGGGGACTAGCGGGATGTATAGGCAGTATTTT. Its translation is CASSMGTSGMYRQYF.

Many counts were recorded for this clonotype. The chain carries TRBV29-1 and TRBJ2-7; D call uncertain. The CDR3 has 14 amino acids. V was shortened by 4 bases and J by 2 bases, with 15 bases between the two germline ends. Germline values: CDR1 SQVTM, CDR2 ANQGSEA. In DNA form, the CDR3 reads TGCAGCGTTGGCCCGTTAGGCAAGACCTACGAGCAGTACTTC. It is translated as CSVGPLGKTYEQYF.

This clonotype was observed many times. V is TRBV24-1 and J is TRBJ1-4; tentatively, D is TRBD1 (5 bases). V shed 5 bases and J shed 8 bases, with 17 bases lying between them. Per germline, CDR1 KGHDR and CDR2 SFDVKD. The length of the CDR3 is 15 residues. The CDR3: CATSAPGQGEEKLFF. Written as DNA, the CDR3 is TGTGCCACCAGTGCCCCCGGCCAGGGAGAAGAAAAACTGTTTTTT.

There are a few counts of this clonotype. This could be a read error, since a much larger clone is one nucleotide away. The V call is TRBV6-2 or TRBV6-3, the J call TRBJ2-1; D call uncertain. This CDR3 is built from 14 residues. Trimming shortened V by 4 bases and J by 2 bases, and 9 bases separated the two germline ends. Germline assignment: CDR1 MNHEY and CDR2 SVGEGT. The DNA of the CDR3 is TGTGCCAGCAGTTGGCACTCTACCTACAATGAGCAGTTCTTC. It yields the protein CASSWHSTYNEQFF.

The chain joins TRBV20-1 to TRBJ2-1, with D tentatively TRBD2 (5 bases). The CDR3 runs to 13 residues. Germline lookup yields CDR1 DFQATT and CDR2 SNEGSKA (reference sequence). Between the trimmed V and J ends, which lost 5 bases and 10 bases, there was a span of 18 bases. The CDR3 sequence is CSAPPVTGYEQFF. In nucleotides, the CDR3 is TGCAGTGCTCCCCCAGTTACGGGGTACGAGCAGTTCTTC.

The CDR3 here is CASSVVAGGPETQYF. The DNA for the CDR3 is TGTGCCAGCAGCGTAGTAGCAGGGGGCCCAGAGACCCAGTACTTC. This sequence joins TRBV9 and TRBJ2-5, with TRBD1 matching 8 bases. Trimming removed 0 bases from V and 4 bases from J; junction bases left unmatched: 5. The V gene's germline CDR1 is SGDLS and CDR2 YYNGEE. This CDR3 is 15 amino acids long.

This clonotype was seen a few times. The chain joins TRBV24-1 to TRBJ1-2; no clear D gene. Between the trimmed V and J ends, which lost 5 bases and 9 bases, there was a span of 15 bases. Germline V gene lookup returns CDR1 KGHDR and CDR2 SFDVKD. This CDR3 is 13 amino acids long. CDR3 sequence reads: CATSGGGFGSYTF. DNA of the CDR3: TGTGCCACCAGTGGAGGAGGGTTCGGAAGCTACACCTTC.